This TCR beta chain was sequenced in a study of identical twins. TCRdb passed the 5' RACE reads through MiXCR, listing each CDR3 protein once. The sample lists around 490,000 distinct CDR3 sequences; 14% were seen once. This CDR3 has 14 residues. CDR1 is SGHTA and CDR2 is FQGNSA in the germline V gene. After removal of 1 base from V and 6 bases from J, the junction contained 6 bases not matched to a gene. This sample also appeared in a second study, on yellow fever vaccine responses in identical twins.

The clonotype originates from a woman aged 18-29 years in good health. The rearrangement uses TRBV7-2 and TRBJ2-7; TRBD1 matches at 7 bases. The sample taken for sequencing was CD4+ T cells sorted from blood. CDR3 in DNA: TGTGCCAGCAGCTTAGGCCAGGGGGTGTTCGAGCAGTACTTC. Amino acids: CASSLGQGVFEQYF.